The 6 T cell receptor beta chains below all came from one sample that was sequenced in a study of T cells in narcolepsy (dated by TCRdb to 2016 to 2019). Libraries were prepared through the immunoSEQ multiplex PCR assay. TCRdb re-hosts the immuneACCESS table, in-frame sequences only. Its copies lack some clones; in the studies checked, an unresolved V gene accounts for under half of them, and the cause for the rest is not known. This sample comprises tens of thousands of clones, about four fifths of them detected only once. Of the sample, under 1.4% is held by the ten largest clones. The sequenced sample was CD45RA- memory CD4+ T cells from PBMCs. The sample's cell subset or site, from its label and the paper: memory T cells sorted ex vivo from peripheral blood. The receptor source for this set is a human donor with narcolepsy.

This rearrangement joins TRBV5-1 to TRBJ1-1; D is ambiguous. There are 14 residues in the CDR3. The V gene's germline CDR1 is SGHRS and CDR2 YFSETQ. V was shortened by 3 bases and J by 0 bases, with 9 bases between the two germline ends. CDR3 loop: CASSSKNMNTEAFF. The DNA of the CDR3 is TGCGCCAGCAGCTCTAAGAACATGAACACTGAAGCTTTCTTT.

The V and J genes are TRBV5-6 and TRBJ1-1; 7 nucleotides line up with TRBD1. The CDR3 loop spans 14 amino acids. With V trimmed by 4 bases and J by 1 base, 4 bases remained unmatched. Germline CDR1 reads SGHDT; CDR2 reads YYEEEE. The CDR3, as DNA: TGTGCCAGCAGCCGACAGGGCCCGAACACTGAAGCTTTCTTT. This encodes CASSRQGPNTEAFF.

The chain carries TRBV6-9 and TRBJ2-5, with D uncertain. Germline CDR1 reads MNHGY; CDR2 reads SVAAGI. V was cut by 11 bases and J by 5 bases, with 21 bases left in between. The CDR3 length is 14 residues. The CDR3 coding sequence is TGTGCCCGAACCGAGCACTACCTGGGGGAGACCCAGTACTTC. Translating gives CARTEHYLGETQYF.

This clone was seen only a few times. In the same sample, other DNA sequences code for this CDR3. The V and J genes are TRBV30 and TRBJ2-5; perhaps TRBD1 as D (6 bases). From germline, CDR1 is GTSNPN and CDR2 SVGIG (reference sequence). The CDR3 length is 12 residues. V lost 4 bases and J lost 5, with 11 bases in between. CDR3 sequence reads: CAWKGGGETQYF. The DNA for the CDR3 is TGTGCCTGGAAAGGGGGTGGGGAGACCCAGTACTTC. Full variable domain (remainder filled in from reference TRBV30 and TRBJ2-5): SQTIHQWPATLVQPVGSPLSLECTVEGTSNPNLYWYRQAAGRGLQLLFYSVGIGQISSEVPQNLSASRPQDRQFILSSKKLLLSDSGFYLCAWKGGGETQYFGPGTRLLVL.

The rearrangement uses TRBV6-5 and TRBJ2-1; D is uncertain. Germline lookup yields CDR1 MNHEY and CDR2 SVGAGI. V lost 0 bases, J lost 9 bases, and 12 bases lay in between. The CDR3 consists of 14 residues. The CDR3 loop is CASSYSWGSPEQFF. Here the CDR3 DNA reads TGTGCCAGCAGTTACTCTTGGGGTTCGCCTGAGCAGTTCTTC.

This clone is a singleton in its sample. The chain links TRBV10-1 to TRBJ1-1; a weak D match, TRBD1 (6 bases). Deletions cut 9 bases from V and 2 bases from J, with 10 bases between. The length of the CDR3 is 12 residues. CDR1 is WNHNN and CDR2 is SYGVQD in the germline V gene (reference sequence). The CDR3 protein is CARIGTNTEAFF. The CDR3 coding sequence is TGCGCCAGAATTGGGACAAACACTGAAGCTTTCTTT.